This is a list of T cell receptor beta chains from one sample in a study of tumor-infiltrating lymphocytes in primary liver carcinoma. TCRdb redid the calling of the multiplex PCR reads with MiXCR, one entry per CDR3 protein. The sample lists some 94,000 distinct CDR3 sequences, about 70% occurring once. Sample: liver tumor tissue from sampling region 5. All receptors derive from a woman in her fifties or sixties with primary liver carcinoma and hepatitis B virus infection. Each CDR3 is given with its conserved first and last residue. The D gene is left open where the match is weak. Only some rows state a clone size, as once, few, many or a class for expanded clones.

D	size	V	J	length	CDR3	DNA
NA	NA	TRBV6-6	TRBJ1-2	14	CACSYNTGNYGYTF	TGTGCCTGCAGTTACAACACAGGAAACTATGGCTACACCTTC
TRBD1	few	TRBV28	TRBJ1-1	15	CASSRPGTVNTEAFF	TGTGCCAGCAGCCGACCGGGGACAGTGAACACTGAAGCTTTCTTT
NA	NA	TRBV11-1	TRBJ2-2	12	CASSSQVGELLF	TGTGCCAGCAGCTCACAGGTCGGGGAGCTGTTATTT
NA	NA	TRBV29-1	TRBJ2-7	15	CSVEEGIPGSYEQYF	TGTAGCGTTGAAGAAGGGATACCAGGCTCCTACGAGCAGTATTTC
NA	many	TRBV29-1	TRBJ2-5	14	CSVSVGSIGETQYF	TGCAGCGTTTCCGTGGGGTCTATTGGGGAGACCCAGTACTTC
NA	many	TRBV12-3/TRBV12-4	TRBJ1-6	15	CASSLGAGHNSPLHF	TGTGCCAGCAGTTTAGGGGCAGGTCATAATTCACCCCTCCACTTT
TRBD2	many	TRBV28	TRBJ2-7	17	CASSPKSVSGAPYEQYF	TGTGCCAGCAGTCCGAAATCCGTCAGCGGGGCCCCCTACGAGCAGTACTTC
NA	many	TRBV6-5	TRBJ2-3	16	CASSYSGWLSTDTQYF	TGTGCCAGCAGTTACTCCGGTTGGTTGAGCACAGATACGCAGTATTTT
NA	NA	TRBV10-3	TRBJ2-7	12	CAMSTNPYEQYF	TGTGCCATGAGTACCAACCCCTACGAGCAGTACTTC
NA	NA	TRBV11-3	TRBJ2-1	16	CASSPMARSSCNEQFF	TGTGCCAGCAGCCCGATGGCTCGATCCTCCTGCAATGAGCAGTTCTTC
NA	many	TRBV12-3/TRBV12-4	TRBJ2-6	18	CASSFRSGGVAGANVLTF	TGTGCCAGCAGTTTCCGTTCCGGGGGAGTGGCTGGGGCCAACGTCCTGACTTTC
NA	NA	TRBV4-2	TRBJ2-1	15	CASSQKELGGYGQFF	TGTGCCAGCAGCCAAAAGGAGCTGGGGGGATATGGGCAGTTCTTC
NA	NA	TRBV2	TRBJ2-6	16	CASSNREARGANVLTF	TGTGCCAGCAGTAACCGCGAGGCGAGAGGGGCCAACGTCCTGACTTTC
TRBD2	NA	TRBV12-3/TRBV12-4	TRBJ2-3	16	CASSLGDGGIIDTQFF	TGTGCCAGCAGTTTAGGGGACGGGGGGATCATAGATACGCAGTTTTTT
NA	NA	TRBV7-9	TRBJ1-1	14	CASHGEGGYTEAFF	TGTGCCAGCCACGGGGAGGGGGGGTACACTGAAGCTTTCTTT
NA	NA	TRBV12-3/TRBV12-4	TRBJ2-2	13	CTSSFEMGVDLFF	TGTACCAGCAGTTTTGAGATGGGCGTGGATCTGTTTTTT
TRBD2	NA	TRBV11-2	TRBJ2-1	14	CASSWTSGYNEQFF	TGTGCCAGCAGCTGGACTAGCGGTTACAATGAGCAGTTCTTC
NA	NA	TRBV7-8	TRBJ2-3	17	CASSALLGRVCNQPQYF	TGTGCCAGCAGCGCCCTATTGGGGCGAGTGTGCAATCAGCCCCAGTATTTT
NA	NA	TRBV28	TRBJ1-6	13	CASAPNYNSPLHF	TGTGCCAGCGCTCCTAACTATAATTCACCCCTCCACTTT
TRBD1	NA	TRBV12-5	TRBJ2-1	14	CGSGSGQGFNEQFF	TGTGGTAGTGGTTCGGGACAGGGATTCAATGAGCAGTTCTTC
TRBD2	few	TRBV5-4	TRBJ2-7	15	CARSRYGGRVYEQYF	TGTGCCAGGAGCCGTTACGGAGGGAGGGTGTACGAGCAGTACTTC
NA	NA	TRBV29-1	TRBJ2-2	14	CSAAELANTGELFF	TGCAGCGCGGCGGAGCTGGCGAACACAGGGGAGCTGTTTTTT
TRBD1	NA	TRBV18	TRBJ1-2	12	CDSSPDRGGYTF	TGTGACAGCTCACCCGACAGGGGAGGCTACACCTTC
NA	many	TRBV7-9	TRBJ1-5	12	CASSREYQPQHF	TGTGCCAGCAGTCGGGAGTATCAGCCCCAGCATTTT
NA	NA	TRBV4-1	TRBJ1-5	16	CASSQIGWKSNQPQHF	TGCGCCAGCAGTCAAATAGGGTGGAAGTCCAATCAGCCCCAGCATTTT
NA	many	TRBV5-1	TRBJ1-5	15	CASSLWGARNQPQHF	TGCGCCAGCAGCTTGTGGGGGGCGCGCAATCAGCCCCAGCATTTT
NA	once	TRBV5-1	TRBJ2-7	14	CASSAASALYDQYF	TGCGCCAGCAGTGCGGCTAGCGCTCTCTACGATCAGTACTTC
TRBD2	once	TRBV11-3	TRBJ2-1	19	CASSTGHGGLAGGFNEQLF	TGTGCCAGCAGCACCGGACATGGGGGACTAGCGGGAGGATTCAATGAGCAGTTATTC
NA	NA	TRBV4-1	TRBJ1-5	15	CASRQDGRARQPQHF	TGCGCCAGCAGGCAAGATGGCAGGGCGAGACAGCCCCAACATTTT
NA	many	TRBV5-4	TRBJ2-2	17	CASSLASINRNTGELFF	TGTGCCAGCAGCTTGGCCTCTATAAATCGAAACACCGGGGAGCTGTTTTTT
NA	few	TRBV7-9	TRBJ2-3	15	CASSLDGRGTDTQYF	TGTGCCAGCAGCTTGGATGGGCGAGGCACAGATACGCAGTATTTT
NA	once	TRBV7-9	TRBJ1-2	15	CASSLRDTVIYGYIF	TGTGCCAGCAGCTTGAGGGACACGGTTATCTATGGATACATCTTC
NA	NA	TRBV5-1	TRBJ1-1	13	CASSLTLWTEAFF	TGCGCCAGCAGCTTGACATTGTGGACTGAAGCTTTCTTT
TRBD1	few	TRBV29-1	TRBJ2-1	13	CSVGGQSSDERFF	TGCAGCGTTGGGGGACAGTCCTCGGATGAGCGATTCTTC
TRBD1	NA	TRBV10-3	TRBJ2-1	15	CAISRQGGTINEQFF	TGTGCCATCAGCCGACAGGGCGGTACAATCAATGAGCAGTTCTTC
NA	many	TRBV5-1	TRBJ1-1	14	CASRFSVEGTEAFF	TGCGCCAGCAGATTCTCCGTTGAGGGCACTGAAGCTTTCTTT
TRBD1	NA	TRBV11-2	TRBJ2-7	13	CASSLEGTGEQYF	TGTGCCAGCAGCTTAGAGGGGACAGGGGAGCAGTACTTC
NA	once	TRBV12-3/TRBV12-4	TRBJ1-6	14	CACNLGGGNSPLHF	TGTGCCTGCAACTTGGGCGGAGGAAATTCACCCCTCCACTTT
NA	NA	TRBV6-6	TRBJ1-1	16	CASSYAVLDMNTGAFF	TGTGCCAGCAGTTACGCGGTACTTGACATGAACACTGGAGCTTTCTTT
NA	NA	TRBV19	TRBJ2-7	13	CVSSIGTAYEQYF	TGTGTCAGTAGTATTGGGACGGCGTACGAGCAGTACTTC
NA	NA	TRBV11-2	TRBJ2-5	14	CASSLEGGRETQYF	TGTGCCAGCAGCCTAGAGGGAGGACGGGAGACCCAGTACTTC
NA	NA	TRBV5-1	TRBJ2-6	18	CASGRQGGGSSGANVLTF	TGCGCCAGCGGACGTCAAGGGGGCGGGAGCTCTGGGGCCAACGTCCTGACTTTC
TRBD2	NA	TRBV6-2/TRBV6-3	TRBJ2-1	17	CAGSTRTSGSLSDGQFF	TGTGCCGGCAGTACAAGGACTAGCGGGAGTTTAAGCGATGGGCAGTTCTTC
NA	NA	TRBV11-2	TRBJ2-1	13	CASARQRSNEQLF	TGTGCCAGCGCCCGCCAACGAAGCAATGAGCAGCTCTTC
NA	NA	TRBV30	TRBJ2-1	21	CAWSLVEGDKRAQSSYNEQFF	TGTGCCTGGAGTCTGGTTGAGGGGGACAAGCGGGCACAGAGCTCCTACAATGAGCAGTTCTTC
NA	NA	TRBV11-2	TRBJ2-6	14	CASSTVTWASVLTF	TGTGCCAGCTCGACAGTAACTTGGGCTAGCGTCCTGACTTTC
NA	NA	TRBV11-2	TRBJ2-3	14	CASGLGSNTDTQYF	TGTGCCAGCGGCCTAGGCTCTAACACAGATACGCAGTATTTT
NA	NA	TRBV29-1	TRBJ1-4	12	CSVGNRGEKLFF	TGCAGCGTTGGTAATCGGGGTGAAAAACTGTTTTTT
NA	NA	TRBV20-1	TRBJ1-5	15	CSAPPEGYGNQPQHF	TGCAGTGCCCCGCCTGAGGGGTATGGCAATCAGCCCCAGCATTTT
TRBD1	NA	TRBV29-1	TRBJ1-2	12	CSVSDRVYGYIF	TGCAGCGTGTCGGACAGGGTGTATGGCTACATCTTC
TRBD1	many	TRBV28	TRBJ1-2	16	CASRPLPGTGYYGYTF	TGTGCCAGCAGACCACTTCCCGGGACAGGGTACTATGGCTACACCTTC
NA	few	TRBV11-1	TRBJ2-7	15	CANSPRTAGLREQYF	TGTGCCAACAGTCCTCGCACAGCAGGACTACGCGAGCAGTACTTC
NA	many	TRBV5-1	TRBJ2-2	13	CASSLGNTGELFF	TGCGCCAGCAGCTTGGGAAACACCGGGGAGCTGTTTTTT
NA	many	TRBV10-3	TRBJ2-5	16	CAISEKGASVKETQYF	TGTGCCATCAGTGAGAAGGGGGCTAGCGTAAAAGAGACCCAGTACTTC
TRBD2	NA	TRBV6-2/TRBV6-3	TRBJ2-7	15	CASSTPRRGIYERYF	TGTGCCAGCAGTACCCCAAGGCGGGGGATCTACGAGCGGTACTTC
NA	NA	TRBV6-6	TRBJ2-5	14	CPSTGIGGKETQYF	TGTCCCAGCACCGGGATAGGGGGTAAAGAGACCCAGTACTTC
NA	once	TRBV11-2	TRBJ2-3	13	CASNLLGTDTQYF	TGTGCCAGCAACCTCCTCGGGACAGATACGCAGTATTTT
NA	many	TRBV6-6	TRBJ1-2	13	CASTLDSNYGYTF	TGTGCCAGCACCTTAGACAGCAACTATGGCTACACCTTC
TRBD2	NA	TRBV6-6	TRBJ2-1	16	CASSSISGRFYNEQFF	TGTGCTAGCAGTTCCATTAGCGGGAGGTTCTACAATGAGCAGTTCTTC